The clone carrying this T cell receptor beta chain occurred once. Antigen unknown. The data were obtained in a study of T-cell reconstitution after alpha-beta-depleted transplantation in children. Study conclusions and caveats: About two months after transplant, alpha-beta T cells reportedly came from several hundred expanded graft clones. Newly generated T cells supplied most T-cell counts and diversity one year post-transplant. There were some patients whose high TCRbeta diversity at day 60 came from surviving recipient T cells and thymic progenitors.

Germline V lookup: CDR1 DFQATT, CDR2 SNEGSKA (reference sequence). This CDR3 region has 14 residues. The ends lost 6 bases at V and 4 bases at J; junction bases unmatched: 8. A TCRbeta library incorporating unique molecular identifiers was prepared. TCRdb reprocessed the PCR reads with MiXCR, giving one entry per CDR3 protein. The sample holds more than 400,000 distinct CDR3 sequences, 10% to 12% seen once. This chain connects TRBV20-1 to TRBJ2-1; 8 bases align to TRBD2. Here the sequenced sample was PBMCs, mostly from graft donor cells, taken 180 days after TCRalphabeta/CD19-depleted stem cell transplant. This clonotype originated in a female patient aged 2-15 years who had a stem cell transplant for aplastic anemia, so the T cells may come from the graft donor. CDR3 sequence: CSANGGGHYNEQFF. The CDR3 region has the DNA TGCAGTGCCAACGGGGGGGGGCATTACAATGAGCAGTTCTTC.